Following are 14 T cell receptor beta chains from one sample sequenced in a study of technical replicates of blood from a handful of donors (dated by TCRdb to about 2017). Library method: the immunoSEQ multiplex PCR assay. Not all clones reach the TCRdb copy of this immuneACCESS table, which keeps in-frame sequences only. Checked studies attribute under half of the gap to unresolved V genes and leave the rest unexplained. The sample table records about 100,000 clones; about 94% of these occur just once. The ten biggest clones cover about 0.22% of the sample. The specimen was T cells isolated from PBMCs. The receptors were gathered from a human donor in good health.

This clone has a single count. V usage is TRBV28 and J usage is TRBJ1-2, with a possible D match to TRBD1 (5 bases). Germline CDR1 and CDR2: MDHEN and SYDVKM. CDR3 length equals 14 residues. Trimming shortened V by 4 bases and J by 2 bases, and 11 bases separated the two germline ends. Written as DNA, the CDR3 is TGTGCCAGCAGTTCCTCGACAGACAACTATGGCTACACCTTC. It translates to CASSSSTDNYGYTF.

This chain uses TRBV7-2 with TRBJ2-7; 9 nucleotides line up with TRBD2. This CDR3 comprises 17 residues. The germline CDR1 and CDR2 sequences are SGHTA and FQGNSA. V gave up 5 bases and J gave up 2 bases; unmatched junction bases: 13. CDR3 residues: CASSRDDGTSPTYEQYF. The CDR3 DNA reads as TGTGCCAGCAGCCGAGACGACGGGACTAGCCCCACCTACGAGCAGTACTTC. Using reference TRBV7-2 and TRBJ2-7 for the parts outside the CDR3, the full variable domain is GAGVSQSPSNKVTEKGKDVELRCDPISGHTALYWYRQSLGQGLEFLIYFQGNSAPDKSGLPSDRFSAERTGGSVSTLTIQRTQQEDSAVYLCASSRDDGTSPTYEQYFGPGTRLTVT.

J is TRBJ2-7 and V is TRBV7-2, with D unresolved. The CDR3 covers 15 residues. Germline values: CDR1 SGHTA, CDR2 FQGNSA. V was cut by 5 bases and J by 4 bases, with 18 bases left in between. CDR3 DNA sequence: TGTGCCAGCAGCATGCAGGTTGAGAGTTCGTACGAGCAGTACTTC. Translating gives CASSMQVESSYEQYF.

The V and J genes are TRBV5-1 and TRBJ2-7, with a possible D match to TRBD2 (5 bases). Trimming cost V 2 bases and J 2 bases, with 14 bases left between them. The germline V gene encodes CDR1 SGHRS and CDR2 YFSETQ. This CDR3 has 15 residues. In DNA form, the CDR3 reads TGCGCCAGCAGCTTCGAGGGTCATCTTACCTACGAGCAGTACTTC. Amino acid sequence: CASSFEGHLTYEQYF.

The V gene is TRBV20-1, the J gene TRBJ1-2, with D possibly being TRBD1 (5 bases). The germline CDR1 and CDR2 sequences are DFQATT and SNEGSKA (reference sequence). The CDR3 has 11 residues. The V end lost 6 bases, the J end lost 6 bases, and 11 bases lay between the germline ends. Written as DNA, the CDR3 is TGCAGTGCCTGGACACAGAATGGCTACACCTTC. This codes for CSAWTQNGYTF.

V is TRBV11-2 and J is TRBJ2-7; 13 nucleotides align to TRBD2. Germline-derived CDR1 and CDR2 are SGHAT and FQNNGV. The CDR3 is 18 residues long. J gave up 1 base and V 5 bases, and 11 bases lay outside the gene matches. The CDR3 is CASSPRTSGSLLSYEQYF. In DNA form, the CDR3 reads TGTGCCAGCAGCCCGAGGACTAGCGGGAGTCTTCTATCCTACGAGCAGTACTTC.

The V and J genes are TRBV14 and TRBJ2-7, with D hard to call. The V end was cut by 0 bases, the J end by 3 bases, with 3 bases between. CDR1 SGHDN and CDR2 FVKESK come from the germline V gene. There are 12 residues in the CDR3. CDR3 in amino acids: CASSQESYEQYF. CDR3 DNA: TGTGCCAGCAGCCAAGAGAGCTACGAGCAGTACTTC.

The chain uses TRBV6-6 and TRBJ1-5; D unresolved. V dropped 3 bases and J dropped 5 bases, with 5 bases sitting between them. CDR1 and CDR2 from the germline V gene are MNHNY and SVGAGI (reference sequence). The CDR3 has 12 residues. CDR3 sequence reads: CASSYSDQPQHF. The CDR3 coding sequence is TGTGCCAGCAGTTATTCGGATCAGCCCCAGCATTTT.

This chain links TRBV7-9 with TRBJ2-1; the match to TRBD1 covers 7 bases. CDR3 length: 13 amino acids. Trimming removed 5 bases from V and 6 bases from J; junction bases left unmatched: 4. Germline assignment: CDR1 SEHNR and CDR2 FQNEAQ (reference sequence). The DNA of the CDR3 is TGTGCCAGCAGCCCAAGGGACAGCAATGAGCAGTTCTTC. This translates into CASSPRDSNEQFF. Complete variable domain (other parts from reference TRBV7-9 and TRBJ2-1): DTGVSQNPRHKITKRGQNVTFRCDPISEHNRLYWYRQTLGQGPEFLTYFQNEAQLEKSRLLSDRFSAERPKGSFSTLEIQRTEQGDSAMYLCASSPRDSNEQFFGPGTRLTVL.

The chain couples TRBV7-9 to TRBJ2-4, with 11 bases aligning to TRBD2. Unmatched junction bases numbered 6, after V lost 5 bases and J lost 0 bases. In germline, CDR1 is SEHNR, CDR2 FQNEAQ (reference sequence). The CDR3 spans 17 residues. This CDR3 is CASSPLLAGVAKNIQYF. The CDR3 DNA is TGTGCCAGCAGCCCCCTACTAGCGGGGGTAGCCAAAAACATTCAGTACTTC.

Concerning this clone: Its ends do not fully match the called genes, so a read error is possible. The V call is TRBV6-5, the J call TRBJ2-6, with D tentatively TRBD1 (5 bases). CDR3 length: 15 residues. Germline V lookup: CDR1 MNHEY, CDR2 SVGAGI. The CDR3 region is CASSYGSSGANVLTF. The CDR3 DNA reads TGTGCCAGCAGTTACGGGTCAAGTGGGGCCAATGTCCTGACTTTC.

This chain links TRBV7-3 with TRBJ2-2; maybe TRBD1 (5 bases). Trimming took 3 bases from V and 4 from J, leaving 18 bases between them. The length of the CDR3 is 17 residues. Germline CDR1 is SGHTA and CDR2 is FQGTGA. The CDR3 spells CASSLDPFQGTTGELFF. The CDR3 region has the DNA TGTGCCAGCAGCTTGGACCCATTTCAGGGTACCACCGGGGAGCTGTTTTTT.

This clone was observed a single time. This CDR3 is CASSYSGRGKYF. CDR3 bases: TGTGCCAGCAGTTACTCGGGTCGGGGGAAGTACTTC. This chain connects TRBV6-6 to TRBJ2-4; D may be TRBD2 (6 bases). The germline gives CDR1 MNHNY, CDR2 SVGAGI (reference sequence). This CDR3 is 12 amino acids long. V was cut by 0 bases and J by 14 bases, with 11 bases left in between.

The V and J genes are TRBV28 and TRBJ1-4, with D uncertain. V was pared by 3 bases and J by 4 bases, with 9 bases between. Germline V CDR1 and CDR2: MDHEN, SYDVKM. The CDR3 consists of 14 residues. In nucleotides, the CDR3 is TGTGCCAGCAGTTTTCGGTTACTTAATGAAAAACTGTTTTTT. Translation: CASSFRLLNEKLFF.